A single T cell receptor (beta chain) is shown here with its context. As processed by the authors: Amplification with reference gene primers provided the estimates of nucleated cell counts. Clones were sequenced by immunoSEQ multiplex PCR, and TCRdb holds only the in-frame ones, with some missing. The DNA gave D and trimming, while V, J and clone size come from that table. The sample yields some 180,000 clones, roughly 91% seen once. The sample belongs to a study of blood T cell repertoires in COVID-19. This CDR3 contains 12 residues. Between the trimmed V and J ends, which lost 6 bases and 4 bases, there was a span of 9 bases.

This chain joins TRBV12-3 or TRBV12-4 and TRBJ2-5; a possible D gene is TRBD1 (6 bases). The source of this sequence is a man aged 40-55 years with active or convalescent COVID-19. Specimen: peripheral blood. For the CDR3, the DNA is TGTGCCAGCAGCCCCAGGGGAGAGACCCAGTACTTC. Translating it yields CASSPRGETQYF.